This paragraph covers one T cell receptor (beta chain) sequence. Its matching antigen is unknown. This sample was included in a study of PD-1 blockade in classical Hodgkin lymphoma. Time point: cycle 4 day 1 (C4D1), after six to seven weeks of nivolumab. Patients all relapsed after autologous stem cell transplantation, and there was variation in brentuximab vedotin exposure. Study-level results: It was reported that newly diagnosed patients had less baseline TCR diversity than healthy donors. A significant rise in TCR diversity was seen by C4D1 for CD4+ cells but not for CD8+ cells. Similar baseline diversity was found in complete responders and newly diagnosed patients.

Only in-frame clones appear in the TCRdb table, and some are missing; sequencing was by immunoSEQ multiplex PCR. This sample yields some 100,000 clones, of which approximately 94% are seen a single time; less than 2% belongs to the top ten. CDR3 length: 15 residues. The junction had 11 bases not matched to a gene; V was cut back by 5 bases and J by 8 bases. Per the germline V gene, CDR1 is SGHNT and CDR2 is YENEEA. The TCR was taken from a human donor with classical Hodgkin lymphoma. The genes are TRBV11-3 and TRBJ2-1; the match to TRBD2 covers 8 bases. The sample in question was peripheral blood mononuclear cells (PBMCs), obtained before the fourth cycle of nivolumab. The CDR3 nucleotides read TGTGCCAGCAGCCTGGGCCGGACTAGCAACTATGAGCAGTTCTTC. This sequence encodes CASSLGRTSNYEQFF.